Listed below are T cell receptor beta chains from one sample, sequenced in a study of blood T cell repertoires in COVID-19. Here immunoSEQ multiplex PCR was the method, and the copy in TCRdb shows in-frame clones only, minus some. The sample includes nearly 350,000 clones, approximately 89% seen only once; the top ten take roughly 3%. Sequencing used peripheral blood. All receptors derive from a woman aged 18-29 years who had recovered from COVID-19. Both conserved end residues are part of each CDR3. A D gene is named only where the DNA matches it firmly. The size of a clone is reported for some rows only, either as once, few or many, or as a class for expanded clones.

v_gene	j_gene	d_gene	abundance	CDR3nt	CDR3aa
TRBV29-1	TRBJ1-1	TRBD1	-	TGCAGCGTGGGACAGATGAACACTGAAGCTTTCTTT	CSVGQMNTEAFF
TRBV29-1	TRBJ2-2	TRBD2	-	TGCAGCGTGGGGAGGGGGAACACCGGGGAGCTGTTTTTT	CSVGRGNTGELFF
TRBV5-4	TRBJ1-1	-	-	TGTGCCAGCAGCTTGGCTGGGGGCGCGAGGGGAACTGAAGCTTTCTTT	CASSLAGGARGTEAFF
TRBV6-5	TRBJ1-2	-	few	TGTGCCAGCAGTTACTCTCAACAGGCCTATGGCTACACCTTC	CASSYSQQAYGYTF
TRBV7-8	TRBJ2-5	-	-	TGTGCCAGCAGCCCACACCGTACTAGGCCACAAGAGACCCAGTACTTC	CASSPHRTRPQETQYF
TRBV5-4	TRBJ2-1	TRBD2	-	TGTGCCAGCAGCCTTCTAGCGGGCACCGACAATGAGCAGTTCTTC	CASSLLAGTDNEQFF
TRBV3-1/TRBV3-2	TRBJ1-4	TRBD1	-	TGTGCCAGCAGCCTCCCCCAGGGGGCGAGTGAAAAACTGTTTTTT	CASSLPQGASEKLFF
TRBV6-5	TRBJ1-3	TRBD1	-	TGTGCCAGCAGTTACGGGACAGGGACCGGAAACACCATATATTTT	CASSYGTGTGNTIYF
TRBV19	TRBJ2-1	-	-	TGTGCCAGTAGTGTCCGGGGTGATGAGCAGTTCTTC	CASSVRGDEQFF
TRBV18	TRBJ2-1	-	-	TGTGCCAGTCATCTAGCGAATGAGCAGTTCTTC	CASHLANEQFF
TRBV27	TRBJ2-5	-	-	TGTGCCAGCAGTTCAAAAAGCGGCCAAGAGACCCAGTACTTC	CASSSKSGQETQYF
TRBV6-5	TRBJ2-1	TRBD2	-	TGTGCCAGCAGGGAGCGGGACCCAACTCTGGGAGAGCAGTTCTTC	CASRERDPTLGEQFF
TRBV7-2	TRBJ1-2	-	-	TGTGCCAGCAGCTTAGTAGGTTCGGGCTATGGCTACACCTTC	CASSLVGSGYGYTF
TRBV7-9	TRBJ2-1	TRBD2	-	TGTGCCAGCAGCCCGACTAGCGGGAGAGGGAATGAGCAGTTCTTC	CASSPTSGRGNEQFF
TRBV15	TRBJ1-6	-	-	TGTGCCACCAGCAGATCACAGGACAGTAGATATTCACCCCTCCACTTT	CATSRSQDSRYSPLHF
TRBV7-2	TRBJ2-5	TRBD1	-	TGTGCCAGCAGCATCCAAGGACAGGGTGGAGAGACCCAGTACTTC	CASSIQGQGGETQYF